This T cell receptor beta chain was retrieved from a study of cytomegalovirus exposure and HLA in healthy donors. General study points: Cytomegalovirus status was reportedly diagnosed by the classifier with high sensitivity and specificity. Highly shared variants forming one cluster were likely a sequencing artifact. In a later analysis, across HLA loci, associated TCR counts were highest for DRB1, lowest for HLA-C.

Worth noting for this clone: Its antigen remains unknown.

Both 60 Vbeta primers and 13 Jbeta primers went into the PCR. This table comes from immunoSEQ multiplex PCR, and its TCRdb copy is limited to in-frame clones, with some not included. The table records about 93,000 clones, roughly 72% of them present only once. CDR1 and CDR2 (germline): MNHNS, SASEGT. There are 14 residues in the CDR3. Trimming shortened V by 6 bases and J by 1 base, and 9 bases separated the two germline ends. This receptor was taken from a man aged 30 to 39 in good health and CMV-seronegative. Sequenced sample: PBMCs. The chain is built from TRBV6-1 and TRBJ2-2, with D possibly being TRBD1 (6 bases). The CDR3: CASRPGQNTGELFF. The CDR3 nucleotides read TGTGCCAGCAGGCCGGGACAGAACACCGGGGAGCTGTTTTTT.